Sequencing of this TCR beta chain was carried out in a study of blood T cell repertoires in COVID-19. Study information: Spain, Italy and the United States supplied samples that represented acute and convalescent COVID-19. T cells, B-cell-depleted T cells, or PBMCs supplied cDNA or gDNA.

The CDR3 totals 13 residues. Trimming stripped 5 bases from V and 3 bases from J, with 11 bases between. Per the original data handling: Reference gene primer amplification gave nucleated cell count estimates. Measured with immunoSEQ multiplex PCR; TCRdb has only the in-frame clones, and not every one. V and J calls and clone size are given by that table; D and trimming were obtained from the DNA. The repertoire has about 75,000 clones, roughly 90% of them found once; the top ten carry about 2.5%. Input material: peripheral blood. This chain connects TRBV12-3 or TRBV12-4 to TRBJ2-7; no definite D call. The receptor comes from a human donor in a cohort sampled during active COVID-19. CDR3 in amino acids: CASSPDIFYEQYF. The CDR3, as DNA: TGTGCCAGCAGTCCAGACATTTTCTACGAGCAGTACTTC.